The clone carrying this T cell receptor beta chain was seen more than once but under ten times. What it binds is unknown. At one of its ends the junction is not consistent with the germline gene, which may arise from a read error. This sample stems from a study of cytomegalovirus exposure and HLA in healthy donors. Study-level points and caveats: Most TCR beta V segments were productive about 90% or about 30% of the time in an earlier analysis.

Researchers ran the PCR with 60 Vbeta and 13 Jbeta primers. TCRdb keeps only in-frame clones here, not all; method: immunoSEQ multiplex PCR. The data hold over 150,000 clones, with approximately 74% observed a single time. Sequenced sample: PBMCs. This clonotype originated in a man aged 18 to 35 in good health and CMV-seronegative.

The CDR3 sequence is CAIREWLGLTAYTEAFF. CDR3 DNA sequence: TGTGCCATCAGGGAGTGGCTGGGACTGACAGCTTACACTGAAGCTTTCTTT. This rearrangement joins TRBV10-3 to TRBJ1-1; perhaps TRBD1 as D (5 bases). This CDR3 is built from 17 residues. Germline lookup yields CDR1 ENHRY and CDR2 SYGVKD.